The clone carrying this TCR beta chain has only a few counts. Antigen unknown. One entry per CDR3 protein, called by TCRdb with MiXCR from the RT-PCR reads. This table holds approximately 490,000 distinct CDR3 sequences, approximately 7.2% found once. This entry is derived from a study of response to subunit inactivated influenza vaccine. The J segment lost 4 bases and the V segment lost 3 bases, leaving 3 bases of the junction unmatched. CDR3 length: 13 amino acids. Looked up from germline, CDR1 is SQVTM and CDR2 is ANQGSEA. Study-level findings and limits: Authors suggested few new T cells are recruited by each seasonal influenza vaccination.

V gene TRBV29-1 combines with J gene TRBJ1-1; 9 bases fit TRBD1. This clonotype was sampled from a man aged 50 to 69 who received an inactivated influenza vaccine. The specimen comprised PBMCs from blood, sampled roughly 24 months after vaccination. CDR3 DNA: TGCAGCGTTGACAGGGACAGGGCCACTGAAGCTTTCTTT. Translating gives CSVDRDRATEAFF.